This T cell receptor (beta chain) stems from a study of cytomegalovirus exposure and HLA in healthy donors. Findings and caveats of the study: Many donors carried some public TCRs, although rarity characterized most TCR sequences. Most of the TCR beta V segments (in an earlier analysis) were productive either about 90% or about 30% of the time. What TCR beta sequences reportedly achieved was accurate prediction of HLA-A and HLA-B alleles in most subjects.

In the PCR, 60 Vbeta and 13 Jbeta primers were used. The assay was immunoSEQ multiplex PCR, and TCRdb's table has in-frame clones only and misses some. The data hold some 120,000 clones, with roughly 70% observed a single time. Of note for this clone: As yet, its antigen is unknown.

The material sequenced was PBMCs. This TCR derives from a man between 35 and 55 years old in good health and CMV-seropositive.

The CDR3 DNA follows: TGCGCCAGCAGCCAAGATCTAGTGGCAGGGGGAATGGCCCAGTACTTC. Protein: CASSQDLVAGGMAQYF. The V gene is TRBV4-3, the J gene TRBJ2-5; 7 nucleotides line up with TRBD1. CDR1 LGHNA and CDR2 YSLEER come from the germline V gene. The J segment lost 9 bases and the V segment lost 0 bases, leaving 13 bases of the junction unmatched. The CDR3 runs to 16 residues.